Listed below are T cell receptor beta chains from one sample, sequenced in a study of immune evolution from preneoplasia to lung adenocarcinoma. Libraries were prepared by immunoSEQ multiplex PCR; TCRdb keeps only in-frame clonotypes and omits some of them. Found here are over 30,000 clones, about 74% of them singletons; the top ten hold about 6%. Source material: FFPE invasive lung adenocarcinoma tissue. These receptors were taken from a person aged 55 to 69 with lung adenocarcinoma. The CDR3 runs from the conserved cysteine through the conserved F or W. Each record gives: J gene, D gene, V gene, clone size, CDR3 DNA, CDR3 protein. The D gene is left open where the match is weak. For some rows the clone size is stated as once, few or many, or as a class when expanded; others skip it.

J gene: TRBJ2-1
D gene: NA
V gene: TRBV10-3
clone size: NA
CDR3 DNA: TGTGCCAGCCGAGAAGCAAGGCCCTCAGGCGATGAGCAGTTCTTC
CDR3 protein: CASREARPSGDEQFF

J gene: TRBJ2-1
D gene: NA
V gene: TRBV5-6
clone size: NA
CDR3 DNA: TGTGCCACCCAGCGTGGTTCCTACAATGAGCAGTTCTTC
CDR3 protein: CATQRGSYNEQFF

J gene: TRBJ2-1
D gene: TRBD1
V gene: TRBV4-2
clone size: NA
CDR3 DNA: TGTGCCAGCAGCCCCCGGGACAGGGTGCCCAATGAGCAGTTCTTC
CDR3 protein: CASSPRDRVPNEQFF

J gene: TRBJ2-3
D gene: NA
V gene: TRBV30
clone size: NA
CDR3 DNA: TGTGCCTGGAGAGGCGGTAGCCTTCCCGGTGGCACAGATACGCAGTATTTT
CDR3 protein: CAWRGGSLPGGTDTQYF

J gene: TRBJ2-2
D gene: TRBD2
V gene: TRBV4-2
clone size: NA
CDR3 DNA: TGTGCCAGCGGGAAAGTAGCGGGTTCCGCGAACACCGGGGAGCTGTTTTTT
CDR3 protein: CASGKVAGSANTGELFF

J gene: TRBJ2-7
D gene: NA
V gene: TRBV28
clone size: NA
CDR3 DNA: TGTGCCAGCAGCCTCGGGCTATCCTACGAGCAGTACTTC
CDR3 protein: CASSLGLSYEQYF

J gene: TRBJ1-5
D gene: TRBD1
V gene: TRBV28
clone size: NA
CDR3 DNA: TGTGCCAGCCTGGACAGGGGGCCCCCTCGTCCCCAGCATTTT
CDR3 protein: CASLDRGPPRPQHF

J gene: TRBJ1-1
D gene: TRBD1
V gene: TRBV19
clone size: once
CDR3 DNA: TGTGCCAGTCTAGTACAGGGGGTCGGTGAAGCTTTCTTT
CDR3 protein: CASLVQGVGEAFF

J gene: TRBJ1-2
D gene: NA
V gene: TRBV9
clone size: NA
CDR3 DNA: TGTGCCAGCAGCGTAGGTGCACAGTTTCATGGCTACACCTTC
CDR3 protein: CASSVGAQFHGYTF

J gene: TRBJ2-7
D gene: TRBD2
V gene: TRBV27
clone size: NA
CDR3 DNA: TGTGCCAGCAGTTTCCCTGGACTAGCAGCCTCCTACGAGCAGTACTTC
CDR3 protein: CASSFPGLAASYEQYF

J gene: TRBJ1-1
D gene: TRBD1
V gene: TRBV18
clone size: NA
CDR3 DNA: TGTGCCAGCTCACCACCAGGGGGCGACACTTTGAACACTGAAGCTTTCTTT
CDR3 protein: CASSPPGGDTLNTEAFF

J gene: TRBJ2-7
D gene: TRBD1
V gene: TRBV29-1
clone size: NA
CDR3 DNA: TGCAGCGTTGTGCGGGACAGGTCGTCTGGAGAGCAGTACTTC
CDR3 protein: CSVVRDRSSGEQYF

J gene: TRBJ2-5
D gene: NA
V gene: TRBV7-2
clone size: few
CDR3 DNA: TGTGCCAGCAGCTTAGAAGGGGGGGGGAAGACCCAGTACTTC
CDR3 protein: CASSLEGGGKTQYF

J gene: TRBJ1-5
D gene: TRBD1
V gene: TRBV23-1
clone size: NA
CDR3 DNA: TGCGCCAGCAGTTACACGACAGGGAACGATCAGCCCCAGCATTTT
CDR3 protein: CASSYTTGNDQPQHF

J gene: TRBJ1-4
D gene: NA
V gene: TRBV7-9
clone size: NA
CDR3 DNA: TGTGCCAGCAGCCGCGCGTTGGGGGCGGGGAGTGAAAAACTGTTTTTT
CDR3 protein: CASSRALGAGSEKLFF

J gene: TRBJ1-1
D gene: TRBD1
V gene: TRBV7-2
clone size: NA
CDR3 DNA: TGTGCCAGCAGCTTCCGGGCAGGGGGCGAAGCTTTCTTT
CDR3 protein: CASSFRAGGEAFF

J gene: TRBJ2-1
D gene: TRBD2
V gene: TRBV12-5
clone size: NA
CDR3 DNA: TGTGCTAGTGGTTTGGGGACTAGCGGTAACAATGAGCAGTTCTTC
CDR3 protein: CASGLGTSGNNEQFF

J gene: TRBJ2-6
D gene: TRBD1
V gene: TRBV5-1
clone size: NA
CDR3 DNA: TGCGCCAGCAGCTTGATACCCGGGACAGTCGGCTCTGGGGCCAACGTCCTGACTTTC
CDR3 protein: CASSLIPGTVGSGANVLTF

J gene: TRBJ1-5
D gene: NA
V gene: TRBV6-5
clone size: few
CDR3 DNA: TGTGCCAGCAGTTACTCGAGTAGGTTTAGCAATCAGCCCCAGCATTTT
CDR3 protein: CASSYSSRFSNQPQHF

J gene: TRBJ2-2
D gene: TRBD2
V gene: TRBV4-2
clone size: NA
CDR3 DNA: TGTGCCAGCAGCAATAGCGGGAGGGGGTCCGGGGAGCTGTTTTTT
CDR3 protein: CASSNSGRGSGELFF

J gene: TRBJ1-1
D gene: NA
V gene: TRBV2
clone size: NA
CDR3 DNA: TGTGCCAGCAGTGAAACGGGGTCTGGGGAAGCTTTCTTT
CDR3 protein: CASSETGSGEAFF

J gene: TRBJ2-5
D gene: TRBD2
V gene: TRBV5-1
clone size: NA
CDR3 DNA: TGCGCCAGCAGCTGGCGGACTAGCGGGAGTCGTGGGGAGACCCAGTACTTC
CDR3 protein: CASSWRTSGSRGETQYF

J gene: TRBJ2-2
D gene: NA
V gene: TRBV2
clone size: NA
CDR3 DNA: TGTGCCAGCAGTGAAGGTAGTTGGGTTGCAGGGGAGCTGTTTTTT
CDR3 protein: CASSEGSWVAGELFF

J gene: TRBJ2-3
D gene: NA
V gene: TRBV28
clone size: NA
CDR3 DNA: TGTGCCAGCCATTCGGTTGACACTGCAGATACGCAGTATTTT
CDR3 protein: CASHSVDTADTQYF

J gene: TRBJ1-2
D gene: NA
V gene: TRBV7-9
clone size: NA
CDR3 DNA: TGTGCCAGCAGCTTAAAGGGGGGCCACTATGGCTACACCTTC
CDR3 protein: CASSLKGGHYGYTF

J gene: TRBJ2-7
D gene: NA
V gene: TRBV6-1
clone size: NA
CDR3 DNA: TGTGCCAGCAGCGCAGATCTATACGAGCAGTACTTC
CDR3 protein: CASSADLYEQYF

J gene: TRBJ1-4
D gene: TRBD1
V gene: TRBV28
clone size: once
CDR3 DNA: TGTGCCAGCAGAGTACAGGGGCTTGGGGAAAAACTGTTTTTT
CDR3 protein: CASRVQGLGEKLFF

J gene: TRBJ1-1
D gene: TRBD1
V gene: TRBV5-4
clone size: NA
CDR3 DNA: TGTGCCATCACAGGGGACACTGAAGCTTTCTTT
CDR3 protein: CAITGDTEAFF

J gene: TRBJ2-3
D gene: NA
V gene: TRBV28
clone size: few
CDR3 DNA: TGTGCCAGCAAGGGGGGCACAGATACGCAGTATTTT
CDR3 protein: CASKGGTDTQYF

J gene: TRBJ2-5
D gene: NA
V gene: TRBV28
clone size: NA
CDR3 DNA: TGTGCCAGCAGTTTAGATAGGGGGAGGGTATTGGAGACCCAGTACTTC
CDR3 protein: CASSLDRGRVLETQYF

J gene: TRBJ1-5
D gene: NA
V gene: TRBV6-4
clone size: NA
CDR3 DNA: TGTGCCAGCAGTGGCGACAGAAATCAGCCCCAGCATTTT
CDR3 protein: CASSGDRNQPQHF

J gene: TRBJ2-1
D gene: NA
V gene: TRBV29-1
clone size: NA
CDR3 DNA: TGCAGCGTTTCCCAGAGGGGTAGCTACAATGAGCAGTTCTTC
CDR3 protein: CSVSQRGSYNEQFF

J gene: TRBJ2-5
D gene: TRBD2
V gene: TRBV29-1
clone size: few
CDR3 DNA: TGCAGCACCCGGACTAGCGGGAGTCAGGAGACCCAGTACTTC
CDR3 protein: CSTRTSGSQETQYF

J gene: TRBJ2-7
D gene: TRBD2
V gene: TRBV19
clone size: NA
CDR3 DNA: TGTGCCAGTAGTTCGGGACTAGCGGGAGTGTCCTACGAGCAGTACTTC
CDR3 protein: CASSSGLAGVSYEQYF

J gene: TRBJ1-1
D gene: NA
V gene: TRBV7-9
clone size: NA
CDR3 DNA: TGTGCCAGCAGCTTAGGGCCGGCGGCAAGCACTGAAGCTTTCTTT
CDR3 protein: CASSLGPAASTEAFF

J gene: TRBJ2-2
D gene: TRBD1
V gene: TRBV5-4
clone size: NA
CDR3 DNA: TGTGCCAGCAGCCCTCGCAGGGGGCTTGGCACCGGGGAGCTGTTTTTT
CDR3 protein: CASSPRRGLGTGELFF

J gene: TRBJ2-5
D gene: TRBD1
V gene: TRBV13
clone size: medium-sized
CDR3 DNA: TGTGCCAGCAGCCCAACGGGACAGGCGAATCAAGAGACCCAGTACTTC
CDR3 protein: CASSPTGQANQETQYF

J gene: TRBJ1-5
D gene: TRBD1
V gene: TRBV10-3
clone size: NA
CDR3 DNA: TGTGCCATCAGCCTGACAGGGAGCAATCAGCCCCAGCATTTT
CDR3 protein: CAISLTGSNQPQHF

J gene: TRBJ2-5
D gene: NA
V gene: TRBV30
clone size: NA
CDR3 DNA: TGTGCCTGGAGTGGCGCGCAGGGGTTCGCAGAGACCCAGTACTTC
CDR3 protein: CAWSGAQGFAETQYF

J gene: TRBJ1-3
D gene: NA
V gene: TRBV5-1
clone size: NA
CDR3 DNA: TGCGCCAGCAGCTTGGCCGCTACTGGAAACACCATATATTTT
CDR3 protein: CASSLAATGNTIYF